Each of the 5 T cell receptor beta chains below was sequenced from the same sample in a study of human T cells and chemical hapten exposure. TCRdb recomputed calls from the RACE reads with MiXCR, one row per CDR3 protein. Of more than 300,000 distinct CDR3 sequences in the sample, around 5% were seen once. Time point defined: pre-sensitization, week 0. Treatment denoted: therapeutic diphenylcyclopropenone sensitization with weekly scalp DPC. The sequencing here drew on whole blood, taken in connection with sensitization to the hapten diphenylcyclopropenone (DPC). The receptors originated from a woman in her late teens or twenties with alopecia areata. Some clones in this sample may be carry-over from other donors' samples.

This clonotype has at least ten counts. The rearrangement links TRBV4-2 to TRBJ2-3; 8 nucleotides match TRBD1. Germline V gene lookup returns CDR1 LGHNA and CDR2 YNFKEQ. Trimming removed 0 bases from V and 5 bases from J; junction bases left unmatched: 7. The CDR3 consists of 16 residues. The DNA for the CDR3 is TGTGCCAGCAGCCAAGAAGGCAGGGGGCAAAGAGATACGCAGTATTTT. It is translated as CASSQEGRGQRDTQYF.

This clonotype has only one observation. The V and J genes are TRBV29-1 and TRBJ2-1; 7 bases are shared with TRBD1. J lost 0 bases, V lost 6 bases, and 8 bases had no gene match. From germline, CDR1 is SQVTM and CDR2 ANQGSEA. The CDR3 length is 15 residues. The CDR3 is CSVVTGSSSYNEQFF. Here the CDR3 DNA reads TGCAGCGTAGTGACAGGGAGTAGCTCCTACAATGAGCAGTTCTTC.

The V and J genes are TRBV20-1 and TRBJ2-5; D is perhaps TRBD1 or TRBD2 (5 bases each). Germline loops: CDR1 DFQATT, CDR2 SNEGSKA (reference sequence). This CDR3 comprises 13 residues. V gave up 5 bases and J gave up 6 bases, with 16 bases separating them. CDR3 in DNA: TGCAGTGCTCCCGGGGCCGGCGGAAAGACCCAGTACTTC. Protein sequence: CSAPGAGGKTQYF.

The J gene is TRBJ2-7, the V gene TRBV6-2 or TRBV6-3; D is unclear. CDR3 length: 13 amino acids. V was cut by 4 bases and J by 5 bases, with 12 bases left in between. The germline V gene encodes CDR1 MNHEY and CDR2 SVGEGT. The CDR3 DNA reads as TGTGCCAGCAGTTTACTCCGTTCGGACGAGCAGTACTTC. It yields the protein CASSLLRSDEQYF.

This clonotype was counted only a few times. This rearrangement joins TRBV7-2 to TRBJ1-1, with D possibly being TRBD1 (5 bases). Trimming left V 1 base short and J 8 bases short, with 11 bases between. Per germline, CDR1 SGHTA and CDR2 FQGNSA. The CDR3 covers 13 residues. CDR3 DNA sequence: TGTGCCAGCAGCTTAGTCTCCGGGGGAGAAGCTTTCTTT. This translates into CASSLVSGGEAFF.